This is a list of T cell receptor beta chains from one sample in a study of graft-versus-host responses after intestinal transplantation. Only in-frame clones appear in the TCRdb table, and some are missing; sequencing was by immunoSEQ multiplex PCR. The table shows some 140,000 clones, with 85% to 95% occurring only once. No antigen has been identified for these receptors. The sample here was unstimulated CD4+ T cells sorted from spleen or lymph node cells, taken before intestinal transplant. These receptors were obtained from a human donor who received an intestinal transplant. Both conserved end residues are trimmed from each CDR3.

CDR3 protein: ASSLKGSHEQY
J gene: TRBJ2-7
V gene: TRBV5-1

CDR3 protein: ASSTRRNSRGLYEQY
J gene: TRBJ2-7
V gene: TRBV27

CDR3 protein: ASSPLWQSSSYEQY
J gene: -
V gene: TRBV28

CDR3 protein: ASSSTFQETQY
J gene: TRBJ2-5
V gene: TRBV2

CDR3 protein: ASGLDRGANTGELF
J gene: TRBJ2-2
V gene: TRBV12-5

CDR3 protein: ASSVAGAPQETQY
J gene: TRBJ2-5
V gene: TRBV5-1

CDR3 protein: SVRSVGFHEQY
J gene: TRBJ2-7
V gene: TRBV29-1

CDR3 protein: ASSLSGTGANEQF
J gene: TRBJ2-1
V gene: TRBV5-1

CDR3 protein: ASSPPRDRERSEKLF
J gene: TRBJ1-4
V gene: TRBV7-9

CDR3 protein: SVLRGAVTEAF
J gene: TRBJ1-1
V gene: TRBV29-1

CDR3 protein: ASSPKTSGGPGQY
J gene: TRBJ2-7
V gene: TRBV27

CDR3 protein: ASSQDPSTDTQY
J gene: TRBJ2-3
V gene: TRBV14

CDR3 protein: ASSPQGTNQPQH
J gene: TRBJ1-5
V gene: TRBV11-2

CDR3 protein: ASSLEPGLWGF
J gene: TRBJ2-1
V gene: TRBV11-2

CDR3 protein: ASSSTRGLTEAF
J gene: TRBJ1-1
V gene: TRBV11-2

CDR3 protein: ASSSLAGGGDTQY
J gene: TRBJ2-3
V gene: TRBV27

CDR3 protein: ASSSQGSGEKLF
J gene: TRBJ1-4
V gene: TRBV5-1

CDR3 protein: ASSGAGGRGDTQY
J gene: TRBJ2-3
V gene: TRBV7-3

CDR3 protein: ASGRTSDPGELF
J gene: TRBJ2-2
V gene: TRBV12-5

CDR3 protein: ASSWLAGGTDTQY
J gene: TRBJ2-3
V gene: TRBV7-9

CDR3 protein: ASNGNNYGYT
J gene: TRBJ1-2
V gene: TRBV28

CDR3 protein: AIAHRQGYNEQF
J gene: TRBJ2-1
V gene: TRBV10-3

CDR3 protein: ASSLPALSSYNEQF
J gene: TRBJ2-1
V gene: TRBV5-1

CDR3 protein: ASSVRAGGPYEQY
J gene: TRBJ2-7
V gene: TRBV28

CDR3 protein: ASSLTPLGGEQF
J gene: TRBJ2-1
V gene: TRBV7-3

CDR3 protein: AARDRGQETQY
J gene: TRBJ2-5
V gene: TRBV30

CDR3 protein: ASSLRETFTYEQY
J gene: TRBJ2-7
V gene: TRBV11-2

CDR3 protein: ASSPIRSIRLAGGGDTQY
J gene: TRBJ2-3
V gene: TRBV7-3

CDR3 protein: ASSPRGEQPQH
J gene: TRBJ1-5
V gene: TRBV18

CDR3 protein: ASSYSGGVPNEQF
J gene: TRBJ2-1
V gene: TRBV6-5

CDR3 protein: ASGRRAYEQY
J gene: TRBJ2-7
V gene: TRBV28

CDR3 protein: ASGSRATNEKLF
J gene: TRBJ1-4
V gene: TRBV12-5

CDR3 protein: AWSSYPGQGVGGNYGYT
J gene: TRBJ1-2
V gene: TRBV30

CDR3 protein: ASSESLGAAREAF
J gene: TRBJ1-1
V gene: TRBV10-2

CDR3 protein: ASSIAPLAGDITGELF
J gene: TRBJ2-2
V gene: TRBV19

CDR3 protein: ASPASLGGSTEAF
J gene: TRBJ1-1
V gene: TRBV7-3

CDR3 protein: ASSLLRGRAF
J gene: TRBJ1-1
V gene: TRBV28

CDR3 protein: ASSDETSGRNEQF
J gene: TRBJ2-1
V gene: TRBV6-4

CDR3 protein: ASSLVQIALSSYEQY
J gene: TRBJ2-7
V gene: TRBV7-8

CDR3 protein: AVARDRGGGETQY
J gene: TRBJ2-5
V gene: TRBV10-3